Each of the 31 T cell receptor beta chains below was sequenced from the same sample in a study of early T cells in non-severe SARS-CoV-2 infection. TCRdb reprocessed the 5' RACE reads with MiXCR, giving one entry per CDR3 protein. The sample comprises about 40,000 distinct CDR3 sequences, over 4% of which are singletons, and 4.5% to 5.5% rests with the top ten. The material sequenced was whole blood. The source is an adult who was a healthcare worker with PCR-confirmed SARS-CoV-2 infection or an uninfected control (not recorded which).

This clonotype appeared many times. This chain uses TRBV27 with TRBJ1-1; D unresolved. The CDR3 spans 14 residues. The germline CDR1 and CDR2 sequences are MNHEY and SMNVEV (reference sequence). The germline V and J ends were trimmed by 4 bases and 1 base, with 10 bases remaining between them. CDR3 DNA: TGTGCCAGCAGTTCCCGGACGGGGAACACTGAAGCTTTCTTT. Protein sequence: CASSSRTGNTEAFF.

This clonotype was detected many times. The chain carries TRBV5-1 and TRBJ2-3; 13 positions agree with TRBD2. Trimming removed 0 bases from V and 6 bases from J; junction bases left unmatched: 4. CDR1 is SGHRS, CDR2 YFSETQ, per germline. The CDR3 sequence is 16 residues long. The CDR3 sequence is CASSLAGTSGTDTQYF. The CDR3 DNA is TGCGCCAGCAGCTTGGCCGGGACTAGCGGGACCGATACGCAGTATTTT.

The sample holds many counts of this clonotype. An end of the junction differs from the germline gene, which may be a read error. This chain joins TRBV20-1 and TRBJ1-4; 8 bases agree with TRBD1. The CDR3 is made up of 15 amino acids. CDR1 and CDR2 from the germline V gene are DFQATT and SNEGSKA (reference sequence). As DNA, the CDR3 is TGCAGTGCTAGAGATGGCAGGGGGCTGAATGGAAAACTGTTTTTT. Translation gives CSARDGRGLNGKLFF.

The V gene is TRBV9, the J gene TRBJ1-2; D perhaps matches TRBD1 (6 bases). Looked up from germline, CDR1 is SGDLS and CDR2 is YYNGEE. V was shortened by 1 base and J by 4 bases, with 11 bases between the two germline ends. CDR3 length equals 14 residues. Here the CDR3 reads CASSVTGNLYGYTF. CDR3 sequence (DNA): TGTGCCAGCAGCGTAACAGGGAACCTCTATGGCTACACCTTC.

This clonotype was counted only a few times. This chain links TRBV29-1 with TRBJ2-1, with D perhaps matching TRBD1 (5 bases). This CDR3 region has 12 residues. Germline values: CDR1 SQVTM, CDR2 ANQGSEA. Trimming stripped 3 bases from V and 7 bases from J, with 10 bases between. CDR3 in DNA: TGCAGCGTTGATTCAGGGTGGAATGAGCAGTTCTTC. This gives the protein CSVDSGWNEQFF.

With respect to this clonotype: This clone may be a read error of a much larger clone one base away. J is TRBJ2-3 and V is TRBV28; TRBD1 aligns across 7 bases. Germline-derived CDR1 and CDR2 are MDHEN and SYDVKM. CDR3 size: 14 residues. The CDR3 sequence: CVSTLTGSTDTQYF. CDR3 coding DNA: TGTGTCAGCACCCTGACAGGGAGCACAGATACGCAGTATTTT.

This clonotype has a count of ten or more. An end of the junction differs from the germline gene, which may be a read error. The J gene is TRBJ2-5, the V gene TRBV11-2, with TRBD2 matching 13 bases. The CDR3 is 12 amino acids. From germline, CDR1 is SGHAT and CDR2 FQNNGV. CDR3 sequence: CASSSGLAGISF. The CDR3 nucleotides read TGTGCCAGCAGCTCGGGACTAGCGGGAATAAGCTTC.

This clonotype has at least ten counts. This chain joins TRBV6-6 and TRBJ2-1, with D uncertain. V gave up 2 bases and J gave up 8 bases, with 1 base separating them. This CDR3 contains 10 residues. CDR1 MNHNY and CDR2 SVGAGI come from the germline V gene (reference sequence). CDR3 DNA: TGTGCCAGCAGTTACGATGAGCAGTTCTTC. Residues: CASSYDEQFF.

This clonotype has ten or more counts. The CDR3 DNA reads TGCGCCAGCAGCTTGATACTAGCTGGCGAGCAGTACTTC. It codes for CASSLILAGEQYF. This chain joins TRBV5-1 and TRBJ2-7; a possible D gene is TRBD2 (6 bases). Germline CDR1 and CDR2: SGHRS and YFSETQ. The CDR3 totals 13 residues. V was pared by 1 base and J by 6 bases, with 11 bases between.

This clonotype has a count of ten or more. The CDR3 sequence: CASSLGQRYTEAFF. CDR3 coding DNA: TGTGCCAGCAGTCTGGGACAGCGCTACACTGAAGCTTTCTTT. The rearrangement links TRBV28 to TRBJ1-1; 7 nucleotides line up with TRBD1. In germline, CDR1 is MDHEN, CDR2 SYDVKM. The CDR3 is 14 residues long. With V trimmed by 5 bases and J by 3 bases, 6 bases remained unmatched.

This clonotype was recorded a few times. J is TRBJ1-2 and V is TRBV6-6; tentatively, D is TRBD1 (5 bases). Germline V gene sequence: CDR1 MNHNY, CDR2 SVGAGI (reference sequence). Trimming cost V 3 bases and J 7 bases, with 18 bases left between them. This CDR3 has 15 residues. Here the CDR3 reads CASSYAEGRPSGYTF. The CDR3 region has the DNA TGTGCCAGCAGTTATGCGGAGGGGAGACCATCTGGCTACACCTTC.

This clonotype was detected ten times or more. The gene calls are TRBV18 and TRBJ1-1, with TRBD1 matching 8 bases. Germline V gives CDR1 KGHSH, CDR2 LQKENI. This CDR3 is 16 amino acids long. J gave up 1 base and V 6 bases, and 10 bases lay outside the gene matches. The CDR3 reads CASSPGQDVSNTEAFF. The CDR3 DNA sequence: TGTGCCAGCTCCCCGGGACAGGACGTTTCGAACACTGAAGCTTTCTTT.

This clonotype showed up many times. This rearrangement joins TRBV13 to TRBJ1-1, with D unresolved. Germline-derived CDR1 and CDR2 are PRHDT and FYEKMQ (reference sequence). Trimming took off 2 bases at V and 5 bases at J, with 9 bases between the two ends. The CDR3 runs to 13 residues. CDR3 protein: CASSLPGETEAFF. CDR3 coding DNA: TGTGCCAGCAGCTTACCCGGAGAGACTGAAGCTTTCTTT.

The rearrangement links TRBV18 to TRBJ2-7; D gene uncertain. CDR3 length: 14 amino acids. Germline V gene data show CDR1 as KGHSH and CDR2 as LQKENI. V lost 2 bases to trimming and J lost 3 bases, with 11 bases between them. The CDR3 loop reads CASSPMQERYEQYF. In DNA form, the CDR3 reads TGTGCCAGCTCACCAATGCAGGAACGCTACGAGCAGTACTTC.

V usage is TRBV29-1 and J usage is TRBJ2-6, with D possibly TRBD1 on 6 matching bases. The germline V gene encodes CDR1 SQVTM and CDR2 ANQGSEA. CDR3 length: 16 residues. Trimming took off 4 bases at V and 0 bases at J, with 13 bases between the two ends. The CDR3 loop reads CSVGTAPTSGANVLTF. The CDR3 DNA reads as TGCAGCGTTGGGACAGCTCCTACCTCTGGGGCCAACGTCCTGACTTTC.

The sample holds many counts of this clonotype. The rearrangement uses TRBV4-1 and TRBJ1-1; possibly TRBD1 for D (6 bases). V was cut by 0 bases and J by 4 bases, with 12 bases left in between. The CDR3 runs 15 residues. Germline loops: CDR1 MGHRA, CDR2 YSYEKL. The CDR3 DNA is TGCGCCAGCAGCCAAGACCCACGGGGGCCCACTGAAGCTTTCTTT. It codes for CASSQDPRGPTEAFF.

This clonotype was seen a handful of times. The chain employs TRBV11-3 and TRBJ1-2; 9 nucleotides agree with TRBD1. This CDR3 contains 12 residues. Germline assignment: CDR1 SGHNT and CDR2 YENEEA. V lost 5 bases, J lost 6 bases, and 1 base stayed unmatched. The CDR3 region has the DNA TGTGCCAGCAGCCGACAGGGGGATGGCTACACCTTC. This gives the protein CASSRQGDGYTF.

This clonotype was seen at least ten times. The chain has TRBV18 and TRBJ1-1, with 7 bases fitting TRBD1. This CDR3 is 14 amino acids long. Trimming at V came to 5 bases and at J to 0 bases, leaving 3 bases not matched to a gene. Germline CDR1 is KGHSH and CDR2 is LQKENI. CDR3 sequence: CASSVQGMNTEAFF. In nucleotides, the CDR3 is TGTGCCAGCTCAGTACAGGGGATGAACACTGAAGCTTTCTTT.

This clonotype was detected many times. V gene TRBV28 combines with J gene TRBJ1-5; D is unclear. The germline V gene has CDR1 MDHEN and CDR2 SYDVKM. V was pared by 7 bases and J by 5 bases, with 9 bases between. CDR3 length equals 12 residues. CDR3 loop: CASTREYQPQHF. CDR3 DNA: TGTGCCAGCACCCGTGAATATCAGCCCCAGCATTTT.

This clonotype is termed medium-sized. The chain has TRBV7-2 and TRBJ2-2, with D unresolved. The V end was cut by 5 bases, the J end by 4 bases, with 11 bases between. This CDR3 is built from 14 residues. The V gene's germline CDR1 is SGHTA and CDR2 FQGNSA. CDR3 coding DNA: TGTGCCAGCAGCCCATGGACGGGCACCGGGGAGCTGTTTTTT. The encoded protein is CASSPWTGTGELFF.

Ten or more counts support this clonotype. J is TRBJ2-5 and V is TRBV7-3; the match to TRBD2 covers 9 bases. V gave up 2 bases and J gave up 5 bases; unmatched junction bases: 0. The CDR3 is 13 residues long. Germline loops: CDR1 SGHTA, CDR2 FQGTGA. The DNA of the CDR3 is TGTGCCAGCAGCTTACTAGCGGGGGAGACCCAGTACTTC. This codes for CASSLLAGETQYF. Variable domain in full (rest from reference TRBV7-3 and TRBJ2-5): GAGVSQTPSNKVTEKGKYVELRCDPISGHTALYWYRQSLGQGPEFLIYFQGTGAADDSGLPNDRFFAVRPEGSVSTLKIQRTERGDSAVYLCASSLLAGETQYFGPGTRLLVL.

This clonotype was seen a handful of times. The chain employs TRBV19 and TRBJ1-5, with D perhaps TRBD1 (6 bases). There are 13 residues in the CDR3. V shed 9 bases and J shed 5 bases, with 14 bases lying between them. The germline V gene has CDR1 LNHDA and CDR2 SQIVND (reference sequence). CDR3 sequence: CASSQGLYQPQHF. Here the CDR3 DNA reads TGTGCCAGCTCACAGGGTTTGTATCAGCCCCAGCATTTT.

This clonotype was picked up many times. V is TRBV10-3 and J is TRBJ1-1; D ambiguous. The germline V gene has CDR1 ENHRY and CDR2 SYGVKD. This CDR3 comprises 16 residues. With 6 bases removed from V and 4 bases from J, the gap between germline ends came to 21 bases. CDR3 sequence: CAIRDGESWSVTEAFF. The CDR3, as DNA: TGTGCCATCAGGGACGGGGAGTCTTGGTCCGTCACTGAAGCTTTCTTT.

This clonotype was observed at least ten times. The chain links TRBV27 to TRBJ2-3; D tentatively fits TRBD1 or TRBD2 (6 bases each). CDR1 is MNHEY, CDR2 SMNVEV, per germline (reference sequence). The CDR3 has 17 residues. Trimming cost V 2 bases and J 4 bases, with 19 bases left between them. The CDR3 DNA follows: TGTGCCAGCAGTTTAAGTTTTGTTCCGGGGGCGCCAGATACGCAGTATTTT. The encoded protein is CASSLSFVPGAPDTQYF.

The chain employs TRBV6-6 and TRBJ1-1; D unclear. Looked up from germline, CDR1 is MNHNY and CDR2 is SVGAGI (reference sequence). This CDR3 comprises 14 residues. V was clipped by 0 bases and J by 2 bases, with 7 bases between them. The CDR3 sequence: CASSYSNRNTEAFF. DNA for the CDR3: TGTGCCAGCAGTTACTCGAACAGAAACACTGAAGCTTTCTTT.

This clonotype turned up a few times. The CDR3 nucleotides are TGCGCCAGCAGCCCGTGGAGGGCGCAGGATTCACCCCTCCACTTT. As protein: CASSPWRAQDSPLHF. The rearrangement uses TRBV5-1 and TRBJ1-6; D is uncertain. Germline V CDR1 and CDR2: SGHRS, YFSETQ. The CDR3 extends over 15 amino acids. V dropped 4 bases and J dropped 8 bases, with 16 bases sitting between them.

This chain uses TRBV7-2 with TRBJ1-2; D perhaps matches TRBD1 (5 bases). Between the trimmed V and J ends, which lost 6 bases and 4 bases, there was a span of 18 bases. This CDR3 is 15 amino acids long. CDR1 SGHTA and CDR2 FQGNSA come from the germline V gene. The CDR3 loop reads CASREGAKGGYGYTF. The CDR3 coding sequence is TGTGCCAGCAGAGAAGGGGCGAAAGGAGGCTATGGCTACACCTTC.

This clonotype has more than one count but fewer than ten. This chain uses TRBV12-3 or TRBV12-4 with TRBJ2-7; D possibly corresponds to TRBD1 (6 bases). With 6 bases removed from V and 5 bases from J, the gap between germline ends came to 20 bases. CDR3 length: 15 residues. The CDR3 loop is CASRPRAGAWDEQYF. CDR3 in DNA: TGTGCCAGCAGGCCTCGGGCAGGGGCTTGGGACGAGCAGTACTTC.

This clonotype was observed at least ten times. J is TRBJ2-2 and V is TRBV12-3 or TRBV12-4; D remains unclear. The CDR3 is 14 amino acids. The V and J ends lost 6 bases and 4 bases respectively, with 12 bases between them. The CDR3 spells CASRIGNPTGELFF. CDR3 nucleotide sequence: TGTGCCAGCAGGATTGGCAACCCCACCGGGGAGCTGTTTTTT.

This clonotype was recorded at least ten times. The V call is TRBV18, the J call TRBJ2-1; D ambiguous. The CDR3 loop spans 13 amino acids. Trimming pared 2 bases from V and 7 bases from J, leaving 9 bases between. Germline V gene lookup returns CDR1 KGHSH and CDR2 LQKENI. CDR3 nucleotides: TGTGCCAGCTCACCATCTTCGTTAAATGAGCAGTTCTTC. It specifies CASSPSSLNEQFF. The full variable domain, in which reference TRBV18 and TRBJ2-1 provide the parts outside the CDR3, is NAGVMQNPRHLVRRRGQEARLRCSPMKGHSHVYWYRQLPEEGLKFMVYLQKENIIDESGMPKERFSAEFPKEGPSILRIQQVVRGDSAAYFCASSPSSLNEQFFGPGTRLTVL.

This clonotype was seen a handful of times. The chain employs TRBV7-2 and TRBJ2-1, with 8 bases that match TRBD2. Germline V CDR1 and CDR2: SGHTA, FQGNSA. CDR3 length: 14 amino acids. The V segment lost 0 bases and the J segment 9 bases; nucleotides outside the gene matches: 4. CDR3 nucleotide sequence: TGTGCCAGCAGCTTAGCGGGACTAGTGGGTGAGCAGTTCTTC. It is translated as CASSLAGLVGEQFF.